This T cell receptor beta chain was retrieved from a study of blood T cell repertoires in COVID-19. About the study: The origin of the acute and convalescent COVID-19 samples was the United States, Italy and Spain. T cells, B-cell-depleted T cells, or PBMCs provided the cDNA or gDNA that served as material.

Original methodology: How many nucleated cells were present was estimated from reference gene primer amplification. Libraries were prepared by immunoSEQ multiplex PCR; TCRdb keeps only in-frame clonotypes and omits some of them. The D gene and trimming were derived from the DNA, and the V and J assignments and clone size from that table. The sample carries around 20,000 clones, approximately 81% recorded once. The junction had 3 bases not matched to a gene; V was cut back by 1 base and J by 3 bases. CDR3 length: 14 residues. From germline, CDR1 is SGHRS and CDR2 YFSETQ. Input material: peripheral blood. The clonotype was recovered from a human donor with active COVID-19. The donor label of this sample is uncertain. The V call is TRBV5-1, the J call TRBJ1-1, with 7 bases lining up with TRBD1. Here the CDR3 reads CASSLRGRDTEAFF. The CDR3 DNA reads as TGCGCCAGCAGCTTGAGGGGGCGGGACACTGAAGCTTTCTTT.